The clone carrying this T cell receptor (beta chain) was detected ten times or more. Its antigen is undetermined. Every sequencing run generated over 190 million TCR-beta sequences from 15-18 subjects. TCRdb re-analysed the 5' RACE reads in MiXCR, keeping a single row per CDR3 protein. The sample carries about 59,000 distinct CDR3 sequences, about 25% recorded once. This entry belongs to a study of neurological immune-mediated disorders. Study conclusions and caveats: No CDR3 amino acid sequences recurred among expanded clones across subjects, suggesting private repertoires in all groups.

Germline V gene data show CDR1 as DFQATT and CDR2 as SNEGSKA (reference sequence). With 3 bases removed from V and 0 bases from J, the gap between germline ends came to 10 bases. The CDR3 contains 14 residues. Time point reported: technical triplicate 2. Libraries used 2 million unsorted PBMCs kept frozen in RNAlater. Sequencing was performed on PBMCs. The sequence came from a man aged 55 to 70 with HTLV-1-associated myelopathy (HAM/TSP). The chain has TRBV20-1 and TRBJ2-3; D unclear. The DNA of the CDR3 is TGCAGTGCTAGTACCCATTCCAGCACAGATACGCAGTATTTT. It specifies CSASTHSSTDTQYF.